One T cell receptor beta chain is described in this entry. Which antigen it targets is not known. No per-base quality is available; no much larger clone lies one base away. Whole blood was collected in K2EDTA tubes by collaborating institutions according to the institutions' own protocols. For TCRbeta analysis, collaborators shipped samples as frozen whole blood, isolated PBMCs, or DNA extracted from either of those sample types. This record belongs to a study of blood T cell repertoires in COVID-19 (TCRdb year 2020). For the study in its entirety: The collaborator samples originated in the United States, Italy and Spain and spanned the acute and convalescent phases of COVID-19. The dataset comprised deeply sampled blood TCRbeta repertoires from subjects exposed to, actively infected with, or recovered from COVID-19. A freely available public database, intended as a resource for researchers studying the immune response to SARS-CoV-2, is where the repertoires were released. HLA class I and class II types, where available, came from metadata supplied by the sample provider rather than from assay-based typing. The samples were drawn from two sources: the first 160 participants of the ongoing ImmuneRACE study, and about 1,300 subjects contributed by 6 global collaborators. A de-identified subject ID, COVID-19 status, age in years and sex were almost always included in the sample metadata. The prospective study material was composed of cDNA or gDNA derived from T cells, B-cell-depleted T cells, or PBMCs. The paper as a whole reports these results and caveats: Clinical and demographic metadata were provided uncurated, with the amount varying by source and participant.

The CDR3, from cysteine to phenylalanine, totals 13 residues. The sequence is cut down to CDR3 DNA, 39 bases in frame from base 1. V sheds 1 base and J sheds 5 bases, leaving 4 bases between their ends. Looking up the germline V gene yields CDR1 KGHDR and CDR2 SFDVKD. TCRbeta CDR3 regions were amplified from genomic DNA by means of the immunoSEQ Assay, a bias-controlled multiplex PCR. Turning to the authors' computational methods: The number of nucleated cells in each sample was estimated from the amplification of reference gene primers within the assay. To quantify the absolute abundance of each unique TCRbeta CDR3 rearrangement, sequence reads were collapsed and filtered. For each sample, productive Simpson clonality was calculated as the square root of Simpson's diversity index over productive rearrangements. TCRdb holds this immuneACCESS table with in-frame rearrangements only. Some clones are missing; in checked studies, unresolved V genes explain under half, and the rest has no known cause. That table furnishes V, J and clone size, whereas the DNA furnished D and trimming. This sample comprises fewer than 90,000 clones, about 91% of them detected only once. Roughly 0.43% of the sample rests with the top ten.

The source is a man in his fifties or sixties with acute or convalescent COVID-19. Sequencing used peripheral blood. This chain joins TRBV24-1 to TRBJ2-2; no confident D gene assignment can be made. DNA sequence: TGTGCCACCAGTGATTTAGAGACCGGGGAGCTGTTTTTT. The translation is CATSDLETGELFF.